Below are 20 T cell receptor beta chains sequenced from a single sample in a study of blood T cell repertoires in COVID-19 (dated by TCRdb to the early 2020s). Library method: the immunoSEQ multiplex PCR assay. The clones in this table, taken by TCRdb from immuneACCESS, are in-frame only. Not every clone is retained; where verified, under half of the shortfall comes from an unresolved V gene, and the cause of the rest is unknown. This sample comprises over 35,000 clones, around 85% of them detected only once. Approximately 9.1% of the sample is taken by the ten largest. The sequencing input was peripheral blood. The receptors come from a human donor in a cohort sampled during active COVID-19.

The CDR3 sequence: CASSEATGDYGYTF. Written as DNA, the CDR3 is TGTGCCAGCAGTGAAGCCACAGGGGACTATGGCTACACCTTC. The chain links TRBV6-1 to TRBJ1-2, with TRBD1 identical over 7 bases. The CDR3 extends over 14 amino acids. V dropped 0 bases and J dropped 3; count of bases not matched to a gene: 1. The germline V gene encodes CDR1 MNHNS and CDR2 SASEGT.

CDR3 amino acids: CASSYTGHGTNEQFF. The CDR3 DNA reads TGTGCCAGCAGCTACACGGGACATGGGACCAATGAGCAGTTCTTC. The chain uses TRBV7-2 and TRBJ2-1; TRBD1 might be the D (6 bases). CDR1 is SGHTA, CDR2 FQGNSA, per germline. This CDR3 is 15 amino acids long. Trimming removed 4 bases at V and 6 bases at J, with 16 bases between.

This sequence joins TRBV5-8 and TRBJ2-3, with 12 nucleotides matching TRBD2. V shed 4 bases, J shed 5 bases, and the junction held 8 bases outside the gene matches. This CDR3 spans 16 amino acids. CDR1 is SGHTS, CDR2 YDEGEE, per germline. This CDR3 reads CASSRGALAGGDTQYF. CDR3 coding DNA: TGTGCCAGCAGCCGGGGGGCACTAGCGGGAGGAGATACGCAGTATTTT.

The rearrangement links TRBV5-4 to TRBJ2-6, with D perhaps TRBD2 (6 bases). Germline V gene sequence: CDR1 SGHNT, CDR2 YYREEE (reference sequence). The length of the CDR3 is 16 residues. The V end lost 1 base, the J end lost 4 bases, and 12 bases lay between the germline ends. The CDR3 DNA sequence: TGTGCCAGCAGCTTGAGTATGGGAGGAGGGGCCAACGTCCTGACTTTC. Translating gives CASSLSMGGGANVLTF.

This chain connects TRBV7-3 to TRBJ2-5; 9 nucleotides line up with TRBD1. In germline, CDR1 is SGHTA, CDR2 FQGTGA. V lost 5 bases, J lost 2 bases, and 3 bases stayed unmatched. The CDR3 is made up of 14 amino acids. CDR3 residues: CASSLTGGQETQYF. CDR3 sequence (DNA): TGTGCCAGCAGCCTGACAGGGGGTCAAGAGACCCAGTACTTC.

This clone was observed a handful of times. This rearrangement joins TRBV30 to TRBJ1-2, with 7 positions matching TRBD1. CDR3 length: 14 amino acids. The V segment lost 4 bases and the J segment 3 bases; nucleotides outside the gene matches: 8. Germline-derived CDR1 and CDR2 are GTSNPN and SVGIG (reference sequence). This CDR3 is CAWTTPGGYYGYTF. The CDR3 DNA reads TGTGCCTGGACGACGCCAGGGGGTTACTATGGCTACACCTTC.

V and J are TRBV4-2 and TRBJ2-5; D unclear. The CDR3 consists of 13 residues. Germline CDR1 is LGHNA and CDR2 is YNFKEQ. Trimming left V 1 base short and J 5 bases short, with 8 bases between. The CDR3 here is CASSQGIRETQYF. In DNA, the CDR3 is TGTGCCAGCAGCCAAGGTATCCGGGAGACCCAGTACTTC.

The CDR3 DNA is TGTGCCAGCTCCTTGGAGGTGAACACTGAAGCTTTCTTT. Protein: CASSLEVNTEAFF. V is TRBV18 and J is TRBJ1-1; D remains ambiguous. CDR3 length: 13 amino acids. Germline lookup yields CDR1 KGHSH and CDR2 LQKENI. V was shortened by 6 bases and J by 0 bases, with 8 bases between the two germline ends. The variable domain in full, completed from reference TRBV18 and TRBJ1-1, reads NAGVMQNPRHLVRRRGQEARLRCSPMKGHSHVYWYRQLPEEGLKFMVYLQKENIIDESGMPKERFSAEFPKEGPSILRIQQVVRGDSAAYFCASSLEVNTEAFFGQGTRLTVV.

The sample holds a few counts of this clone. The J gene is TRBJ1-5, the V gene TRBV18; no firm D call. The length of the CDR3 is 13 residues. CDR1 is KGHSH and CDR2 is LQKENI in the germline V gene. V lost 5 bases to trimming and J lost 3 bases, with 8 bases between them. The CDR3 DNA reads TGTGCCAGCTCAGGGGAGCCCAATCAGCCCCAGCATTTT. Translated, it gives CASSGEPNQPQHF.

CDR3 loop: CASSLGLAGVGELFF. In DNA, the CDR3 is TGTGCCAGCAGCTTGGGACTAGCGGGGGTTGGGGAGCTGTTTTTT. The chain uses TRBV5-5 and TRBJ2-2; 12 bases line up with TRBD2. Germline CDR1 is SGHKS and CDR2 is YYEKEE (reference sequence). The V and J ends lost 0 bases and 8 bases, in that order; junction bases with no gene match: 2. The CDR3 totals 15 residues. The full variable domain, in which reference TRBV5-5 and TRBJ2-2 provide the parts outside the CDR3, is DAGVTQSPTHLIKTRGQQVTLRCSPISGHKSVSWYQQVLGQGPQFIFQYYEKEERGRGNFPDRFSARQFPNYSSELNVNALLLGDSALYLCASSLGLAGVGELFFGEGSRLTVL.

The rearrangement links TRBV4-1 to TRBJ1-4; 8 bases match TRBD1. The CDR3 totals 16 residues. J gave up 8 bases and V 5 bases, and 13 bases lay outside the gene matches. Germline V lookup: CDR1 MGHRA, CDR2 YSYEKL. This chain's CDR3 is CASSEASGTGWEKLFF. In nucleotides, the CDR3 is TGCGCCAGCAGCGAAGCCTCCGGGACAGGTTGGGAAAAACTGTTTTTT.

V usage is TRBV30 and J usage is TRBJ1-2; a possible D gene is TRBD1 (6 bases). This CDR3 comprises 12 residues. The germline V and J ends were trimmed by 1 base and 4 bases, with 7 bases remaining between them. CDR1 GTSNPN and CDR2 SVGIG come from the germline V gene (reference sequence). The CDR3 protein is CAWSGTAYGYTF. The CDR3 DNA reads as TGTGCCTGGAGTGGGACAGCCTATGGCTACACCTTC.

CDR3 DNA sequence: TGTGCCAGCAGTTCCGCGGGGGCGGGGACCGGGGAGCTGTTTTTT. Translating gives CASSSAGAGTGELFF. The V gene is TRBV6-2 or TRBV6-3, the J gene TRBJ2-2; tentative D call: TRBD2 (7 bases). This CDR3 is built from 15 residues. The germline V gene encodes CDR1 MNHEY and CDR2 SVGEGT. Trimming stripped 4 bases from V and 5 bases from J, with 14 bases between.

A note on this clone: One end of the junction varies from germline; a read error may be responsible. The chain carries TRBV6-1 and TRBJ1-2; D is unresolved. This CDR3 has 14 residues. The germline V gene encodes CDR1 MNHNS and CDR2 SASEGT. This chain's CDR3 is CASIEFGTNYGYTF. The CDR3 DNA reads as TGTGCCAGCATTGAATTTGGCACTAACTATGGCTACACCTTC.

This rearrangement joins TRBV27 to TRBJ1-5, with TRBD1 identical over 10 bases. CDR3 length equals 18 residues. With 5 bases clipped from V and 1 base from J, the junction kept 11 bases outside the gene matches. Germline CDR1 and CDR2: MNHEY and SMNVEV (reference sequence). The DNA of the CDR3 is TGTGCCAGCAGTGACAGGGGGCGCGGGTACACCAGCAATCAGCCCCAGCATTTT. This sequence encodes CASSDRGRGYTSNQPQHF.

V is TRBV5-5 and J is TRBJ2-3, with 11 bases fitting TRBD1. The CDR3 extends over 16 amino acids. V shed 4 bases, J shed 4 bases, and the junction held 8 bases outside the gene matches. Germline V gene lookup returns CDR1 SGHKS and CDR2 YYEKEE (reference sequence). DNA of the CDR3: TGTGCCAGCAGCCCTCCGGGACAGGGGGTCTCAGATACGCAGTATTTT. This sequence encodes CASSPPGQGVSDTQYF. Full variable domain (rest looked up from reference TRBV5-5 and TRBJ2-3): DAGVTQSPTHLIKTRGQQVTLRCSPISGHKSVSWYQQVLGQGPQFIFQYYEKEERGRGNFPDRFSARQFPNYSSELNVNALLLGDSALYLCASSPPGQGVSDTQYFGPGTRLTVL.

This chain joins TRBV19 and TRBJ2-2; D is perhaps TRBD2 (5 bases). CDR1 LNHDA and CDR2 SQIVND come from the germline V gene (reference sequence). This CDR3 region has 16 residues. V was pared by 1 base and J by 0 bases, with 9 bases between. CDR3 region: CASSIGPGANTGELFF. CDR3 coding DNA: TGTGCCAGTAGTATAGGACCCGGGGCGAACACCGGGGAGCTGTTTTTT.

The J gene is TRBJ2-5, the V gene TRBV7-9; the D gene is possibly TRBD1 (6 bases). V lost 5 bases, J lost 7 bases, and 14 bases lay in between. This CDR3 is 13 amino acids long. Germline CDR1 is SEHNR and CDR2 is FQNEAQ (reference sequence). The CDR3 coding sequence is TGTGCCAGCAGCCGGACAGTAGTAGCGACCCAGTACTTC. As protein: CASSRTVVATQYF.

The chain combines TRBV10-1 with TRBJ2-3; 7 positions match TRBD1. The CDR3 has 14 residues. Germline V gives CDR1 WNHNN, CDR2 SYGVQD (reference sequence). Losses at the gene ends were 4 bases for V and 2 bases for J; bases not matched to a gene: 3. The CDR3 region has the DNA TGCGCCAGCAGTGCCGGGACAGTCACAGATACGCAGTATTTT. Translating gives CASSAGTVTDTQYF.

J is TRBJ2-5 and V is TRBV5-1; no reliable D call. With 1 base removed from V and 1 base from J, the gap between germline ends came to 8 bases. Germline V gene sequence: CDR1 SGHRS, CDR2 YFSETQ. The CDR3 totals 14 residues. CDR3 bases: TGCGCCAGCAGCTTGTTATCGGTCCAAGAGACCCAGTACTTC. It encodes CASSLLSVQETQYF.